These 25 T cell receptor beta chains were all obtained from the same sample, sequenced in a study of shared clonotypes between healthy human individuals. Profiled with immunoSEQ multiplex PCR; TCRdb holds only in-frame clones, not every one. The sample carries millions of clones, roughly 91% recorded once. CD45RO-negative, CCR7-selected cells formed the naive CD8 fraction, which excluded terminally differentiated effector memory CD45RA+ cells. Source material: naive CD8+ T cells from PBMCs. The receptor source for this set is a young man in good health. Some clones in this sample may be carry-over from other donors' samples.

To note about this clone: Distinct nucleotide sequences in the sample also encode this CDR3. The chain carries TRBV9 and TRBJ2-1, with unresolved D. Germline assignment: CDR1 SGDLS and CDR2 YYNGEE. V was trimmed by 0 bases and J by 0 bases, leaving 10 bases between them. This CDR3 contains 16 residues. CDR3 sequence (DNA): TGTGCCAGCAGCGTAGATGGCGGTAGCTCCTACAATGAGCAGTTCTTC. This encodes CASSVDGGSSYNEQFF.

V gene TRBV5-6 combines with J gene TRBJ1-1; D gene ambiguous. The germline V gene encodes CDR1 SGHDT and CDR2 YYEEEE. Trimming removed 2 bases at V and 1 base at J, with 9 bases between. The CDR3 totals 14 residues. This CDR3 reads CASSFLPANTEAFF. The CDR3 region has the DNA TGTGCCAGCAGCTTCCTCCCCGCGAACACTGAAGCTTTCTTT. Filled out from reference TRBV5-6 and TRBJ1-1, the complete variable domain reads DAGVTQSPTHLIKTRGQQVTLRCSPKSGHDTVSWYQQALGQGPQFIFQYYEEEERQRGNFPDRFSGHQFPNYSSELNVNALLLGDSALYLCASSFLPANTEAFFGQGTRLTVV.

The gene calls are TRBV4-1 and TRBJ2-1; possible D gene TRBD1, 5 bases. V was clipped by 4 bases and J by 8 bases, with 12 bases between them. In germline, CDR1 is MGHRA, CDR2 YSYEKL. This CDR3 spans 13 amino acids. CDR3 nucleotides: TGCGCCAGCAGCCCGAGCGTGGGGCATGAGCAGTTCTTC. Its protein product is CASSPSVGHEQFF.

The chain links TRBV9 to TRBJ2-1; 7 bases align to TRBD2. The germline CDR1 and CDR2 sequences are SGDLS and YYNGEE. V lost 4 bases to trimming and J lost 4 bases; unmatched junction nucleotides: 11. The CDR3 is 16 amino acids. CDR3 sequence (DNA): TGTGCCAGCAGCTCCACCTGGCGGGAGAGGTACAATGAGCAGTTCTTC. This translates into CASSSTWRERYNEQFF.

This sequence joins TRBV11-2 and TRBJ2-3; no reliable D call. This CDR3 spans 15 amino acids. Germline CDR1 reads SGHAT; CDR2 reads FQNNGV. Trimming took off 0 bases at V and 1 base at J, with 8 bases between the two ends. This CDR3 reads CASSLDLWGTDTQYF. The CDR3 DNA is TGTGCCAGCAGCTTAGATCTGTGGGGCACAGATACGCAGTATTTT.

CDR3 bases: TGTGCCAGCAGCTTATTCAGGACAGGGGGGTCCGGGGAGCTGTTTTTT. Translating gives CASSLFRTGGSGELFF. This sequence joins TRBV7-2 and TRBJ2-2; TRBD1 agrees at 10 bases. Germline V CDR1 and CDR2: SGHTA, FQGNSA. CDR3 size: 16 residues. V shed 2 bases, J shed 6 bases, and the junction held 6 bases outside the gene matches. The whole variable domain, filled in from reference TRBV7-2 and TRBJ2-2, reads GAGVSQSPSNKVTEKGKDVELRCDPISGHTALYWYRQSLGQGLEFLIYFQGNSAPDKSGLPSDRFSAERTGGSVSTLTIQRTQQEDSAVYLCASSLFRTGGSGELFFGEGSRLTVL.

The rearrangement links TRBV13 to TRBJ2-3; maybe TRBD2 (5 bases). With 10 bases removed from V and 2 bases from J, the gap between germline ends came to 13 bases. The CDR3 is 13 residues long. CDR1 and CDR2 from the germline V gene are PRHDT and FYEKMQ (reference sequence). The CDR3: CATSQRITDTQYF. The CDR3, as DNA: TGTGCCACCTCTCAGCGGATCACAGATACGCAGTATTTT.

The chain links TRBV7-9 to TRBJ2-1; 8 bases align to TRBD1. CDR3 size: 16 residues. V was pared by 8 bases and J by 1 base, with 10 bases of the junction left unmatched. CDR1 and CDR2 (germline): SEHNR, FQNEAQ (reference sequence). CDR3: CASCRGRGSSYNEQFF. Here the CDR3 DNA reads TGTGCCAGCTGCAGGGGGCGGGGTTCATCCTACAATGAGCAGTTCTTC.

The chain links TRBV5-1 to TRBJ2-2, with D hard to call. The CDR3 loop spans 15 amino acids. V was pared by 2 bases and J by 1 base, with 9 bases between. CDR1 is SGHRS and CDR2 is YFSETQ in the germline V gene. This CDR3 reads CASSFSWGNTGELFF. The CDR3 DNA reads as TGCGCCAGCAGCTTCAGTTGGGGGAACACCGGGGAGCTGTTTTTT.

V is TRBV2 and J is TRBJ1-1; TRBD1 might be the D (6 bases). The CDR3 covers 15 residues. The V and J ends lost 0 bases and 2 bases respectively, with 10 bases between them. The germline V gene has CDR1 SNHLY and CDR2 FYNNEI. CDR3 nucleotides: TGTGCCAGCAGTGAAGCAGGGACACCCAACACTGAAGCTTTCTTT. Protein: CASSEAGTPNTEAFF.

V gene TRBV7-2 combines with J gene TRBJ1-3; 9 bases match TRBD1. The CDR3 covers 15 residues. Trimming took 5 bases from V and 0 from J; bases not matched to a gene: 2. Germline V CDR1 and CDR2: SGHTA, FQGNSA. The CDR3 reads CASSRDRASGNTIYF. CDR3 bases: TGTGCCAGCAGCCGGGACAGGGCCTCTGGAAACACCATATATTTT. Full variable domain (outside the CDR3, taken from reference TRBV7-2 and TRBJ1-3): GAGVSQSPSNKVTEKGKDVELRCDPISGHTALYWYRQSLGQGLEFLIYFQGNSAPDKSGLPSDRFSAERTGGSVSTLTIQRTQQEDSAVYLCASSRDRASGNTIYFGEGSWLTVV.

The chain recombines TRBV14 with TRBJ2-2; 7 bases are a match to TRBD1. The CDR3 covers 16 residues. The germline CDR1 and CDR2 sequences are SGHDN and FVKESK. V lost 3 bases to trimming and J lost 4 bases; unmatched junction nucleotides: 8. The CDR3 loop is CASSQLGQFRTGELFF. CDR3 coding DNA: TGTGCCAGCAGCCAGTTGGGACAGTTCCGCACCGGGGAGCTGTTTTTT.

The chain is built from TRBV27 and TRBJ2-1, with 8 positions matching TRBD2. Losses at the gene ends were 10 bases for V and 1 base for J; bases not matched to a gene: 6. The V gene's germline CDR1 is MNHEY and CDR2 SMNVEV (reference sequence). This CDR3 has 14 residues. For the CDR3, the DNA is TGTGCCACCAGCGGGAGTGGTTCCTACAATGAGCAGTTCTTC. Protein: CATSGSGSYNEQFF.

The chain has TRBV13 and TRBJ2-3; D unresolved. This CDR3 has 14 amino acids. V shed 0 bases and J shed 3 bases, with 7 bases lying between them. In germline, CDR1 is PRHDT, CDR2 FYEKMQ (reference sequence). This CDR3 reads CASSLGRKTDTQYF. The CDR3 DNA sequence: TGTGCCAGCAGCTTAGGCCGTAAAACAGATACGCAGTATTTT.

The chain couples TRBV6-6 to TRBJ2-1; TRBD2 agrees at 8 bases. CDR3 size: 15 residues. Germline loops: CDR1 MNHNY, CDR2 SVGAGI (reference sequence). V gave up 4 bases and J gave up 6 bases; unmatched junction bases: 8. The CDR3 loop reads CASSSHREGLNEQFF. CDR3 coding DNA: TGTGCCAGCAGTTCCCACCGGGAGGGTCTCAATGAGCAGTTCTTC.

The V gene is TRBV15, the J gene TRBJ2-5, with D tentatively TRBD1 or TRBD2 (5 bases each). The CDR3 extends over 13 amino acids. Trimming cost V 5 bases and J 2 bases, with 9 bases left between them. Per the germline V gene, CDR1 is LNHNV and CDR2 is YYDKDF (reference sequence). The CDR3 here is CATSEGLQETQYF. The CDR3 DNA reads TGTGCCACCAGCGAGGGGCTTCAAGAGACCCAGTACTTC.

A single count supports this clone. This chain uses TRBV28 with TRBJ2-1; D unclear. V lost 3 bases, J lost 5 bases, and 8 bases lay in between. Germline V CDR1 and CDR2: MDHEN, SYDVKM. The CDR3 length is 13 residues. The CDR3 loop reads CASSFVSNNEQFF. CDR3 bases: TGTGCCAGCAGTTTTGTCTCAAACAATGAGCAGTTCTTC.

The CDR3 spells CASSFSGRVSYNEQFF. The CDR3 nucleotides are TGTGCCAGCAGCTTTAGCGGGAGGGTTTCCTACAATGAGCAGTTCTTC. The V gene is TRBV11-3, the J gene TRBJ2-1, with TRBD2 matching 11 bases. V trimming: 3 bases; J trimming: 1 base; junction bases outside the gene matches: 2. Germline V gene sequence: CDR1 SGHNT, CDR2 YENEEA. The CDR3 loop spans 16 amino acids.

The chain is built from TRBV29-1 and TRBJ2-7, with 10 bases identical to TRBD1. The CDR3 has 15 residues. J was trimmed by 2 bases and V by 5 bases; bases with no gene match: 9. CDR1 and CDR2 from the germline V gene are SQVTM and ANQGSEA. CDR3 in amino acids: CSVIGQGDFPYEQYF. Written as DNA, the CDR3 is TGCAGCGTTATAGGACAGGGGGACTTTCCCTACGAGCAGTACTTC.

There are a few counts of this clone. The V gene is TRBV9, the J gene TRBJ1-5; D might be TRBD1 (5 bases). This CDR3 contains 14 residues. Germline CDR1 SGDLS, CDR2 YYNGEE. Trimming removed 3 bases from V and 0 bases from J, with 7 bases in between. Here the CDR3 DNA reads TGTGCCAGCAGCGGGGGACCTAGCAATCAGCCCCAGCATTTT. Translated: CASSGGPSNQPQHF.

The chain carries TRBV13 and TRBJ2-1, with D possibly matching TRBD1 (6 bases). CDR3 size: 13 residues. CDR1 PRHDT and CDR2 FYEKMQ come from the germline V gene (reference sequence). V gave up 1 base and J gave up 8 bases, with 9 bases separating them. CDR3 amino acids: CASSLDRDDEQFF. CDR3 sequence (DNA): TGTGCCAGCAGCTTAGACAGGGATGATGAGCAGTTCTTC.

Points on this clone: The same CDR3 also results from other DNA sequences found in this sample. The chain has TRBV9 and TRBJ2-3; 12 nucleotides agree with TRBD2. This CDR3 is 15 amino acids long. Germline CDR1 SGDLS, CDR2 YYNGEE. J was trimmed by 5 bases and V by 0 bases; bases with no gene match: 1. CDR3 DNA: TGTGCCAGCAGCGTAGGGGGACTAGCGGGAGATACGCAGTATTTT. Translating gives CASSVGGLAGDTQYF.

The chain uses TRBV5-4 and TRBJ1-1, with 11 nucleotides matching TRBD1. Trimming removed 0 bases from V and 8 bases from J; junction bases left unmatched: 6. The CDR3 length is 15 residues. Germline V CDR1 and CDR2: SGHNT, YYREEE (reference sequence). In DNA form, the CDR3 reads TGTGCCAGCAGCTTGGTCACCGGGACAGGGGGGGAAGCTTTCTTT. Translation: CASSLVTGTGGEAFF.

The rearrangement joins TRBV5-8 to TRBJ2-7; D unclear. The V gene lost 1 base and the J gene lost 0 bases, with 2 bases spanning the gap. The CDR3 is 12 residues long. The germline V gene encodes CDR1 SGHTS and CDR2 YDEGEE. The CDR3 DNA reads as TGTGCCAGCAGCTTGACCTCCTACGAGCAGTACTTC. Translating gives CASSLTSYEQYF. Filled out from reference TRBV5-8 and TRBJ2-7, the complete variable domain reads EAGVTQSPTHLIKTRGQQATLRCSPISGHTSVYWYQQALGLGLQFLLWYDEGEERNRGNFPPRFSGRQFPNYSSELNVNALELEDSALYLCASSLTSYEQYFGPGTRLTVT.

CDR3 sequence: CASSPTGNNEKLFF. The CDR3 nucleotides read TGTGCCAGCAGCCCGACAGGGAACAATGAAAAACTGTTTTTT. J is TRBJ1-4 and V is TRBV7-9; the match to TRBD1 covers 7 bases. After removal of 5 bases from V and 5 bases from J, the junction contained 5 bases not matched to a gene. The length of the CDR3 is 14 residues. Germline-derived CDR1 and CDR2 are SEHNR and FQNEAQ (reference sequence).